This entry describes one T cell receptor beta chain. Its antigen is not known. CD45RO-CCR7+CD27+CD95- cells counted as naive CD8+ T cells. This sample is drawn from a study of CXCR3-negative and CXCR3-positive naive CD8 T cells. CDR1 and CDR2 from the germline V gene are SGHDT and YYEEEE. CDR3 size: 12 residues. cDNA libraries for TRB were generated by 5' RACE incorporating UMI labels. TCRdb re-called the 5' RACE reads, yielding one record per CDR3 amino acid sequence without DNA. Its listing shows about 5,700 distinct CDR3 sequences. Study results and limitations: Naive CXCR3-positive and CXCR3-negative cells shared similar TRBV-TRBJ usage, unlike memory cells. Against CXCR3-negative naive cells, CXCR3-positive naive cells showed more hydrophobic TRB CDR3s.

J is TRBJ1-1 and V is TRBV5-6; the TRBD1 assignment by TCRdb is unverifiable without DNA. The sample was naive CXCR3+ CD8+ T cells from blood. Subset specified: CD45RO-CCR7+CD27+CD95- naive CD8+ T cells expressing CXCR3 (TNR3+). The sequence derives from a human donor in good health. Some clones in this sample may be carry-over from other donors' samples. CDR3 loop: CASSFGTGDAFF.